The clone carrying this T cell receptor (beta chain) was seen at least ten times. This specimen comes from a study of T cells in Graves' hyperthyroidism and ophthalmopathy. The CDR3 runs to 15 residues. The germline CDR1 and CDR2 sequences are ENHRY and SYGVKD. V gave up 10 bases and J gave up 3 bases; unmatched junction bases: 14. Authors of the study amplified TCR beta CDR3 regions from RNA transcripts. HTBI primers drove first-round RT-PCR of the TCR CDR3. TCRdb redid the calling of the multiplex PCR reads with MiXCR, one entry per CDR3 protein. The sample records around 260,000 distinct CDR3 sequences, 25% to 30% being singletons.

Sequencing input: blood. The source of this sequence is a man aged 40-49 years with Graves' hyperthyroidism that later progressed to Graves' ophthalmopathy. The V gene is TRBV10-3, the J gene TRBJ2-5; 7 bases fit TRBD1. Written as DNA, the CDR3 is TGTGCCACCGCGGAGCCGGGACAGTTGAAAGAGACCCAGTACTTC. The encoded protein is CATAEPGQLKETQYF.